This record covers a single T cell receptor beta chain. Its antigen is unidentified. The data were taken from a study of T cell responses to AZD1222 COVID-19 vaccine. The study's findings and limits: Repertoire sampling happened only post peak T cell response.

Clones were read by immunoSEQ multiplex PCR, and TCRdb kept only the in-frame ones, dropping some. The data contain tens of thousands of clones, approximately 80% of them seen just once; the ten biggest clones take up less than 6.5%. The germline V gene has CDR1 SGDLS and CDR2 YYNGEE. The CDR3 contains 12 residues. Trimming cost V 3 bases and J 8 bases, with 11 bases left between them. The chain links TRBV9 to TRBJ1-2; no definite D call. The sample here was peripheral blood, taken on day 0 of AZD1222 vaccination. This sequence originates from an adult in good health. CDR3 loop: CASSAPQEGYTF. The CDR3 DNA reads TGTGCCAGCAGCGCTCCACAAGAGGGCTACACCTTC.